Many counts were recorded for the clone carrying this T cell receptor (beta chain). Antigen unknown. This sample stems from a study of breast tumors, draining lymph nodes, adjacent tissues. The lymph nodes were axillary draining lymph nodes from breast cancer patients. V shed 7 bases, J shed 2 bases, and the junction held 6 bases outside the gene matches. This CDR3 is built from 15 residues. The germline V gene has CDR1 LNHDA and CDR2 SQIVND (reference sequence). TCRdb fed the multiplex PCR reads into MiXCR, producing one record per CDR3 protein. This table holds fewer than 300,000 distinct CDR3 sequences, about a third found once. General study points: That most tumor T cells come from lymph nodes remained unproven. Compared with basal-like, luminal-like tumors shared significantly more repertoire with nontumor tissue.

The rearrangement links TRBV19 to TRBJ2-1, with 9 positions matching TRBD1. The receptor's source is a female donor with breast cancer. Some clones in this sample may be carry-over from other donors' samples. The source material was axillary lymph node tissue. The CDR3 spells CASTPGQGPYNEQFF. The CDR3 DNA follows: TGTGCCAGTACCCCAGGACAGGGGCCCTACAATGAGCAGTTCTTC.